What follows is one T cell receptor beta chain and its context. The sample originates from a study of blood T cell repertoires in COVID-19. This CDR3 has 17 amino acids. With V trimmed by 2 bases and J by 0 bases, 8 bases remained unmatched. CDR1 is PRHDT, CDR2 FYEKMQ, per germline (reference sequence). Measured with immunoSEQ multiplex PCR; TCRdb has only the in-frame clones, and not every one. The table shows approximately 290,000 clones, with around 81% occurring only once. This chain joins TRBV13 and TRBJ2-3, with TRBD2 matching 7 bases. The sample comprised peripheral blood. The clonotype comes from a person aged 65-85 years with COVID-19, enrolled during active disease. The CDR3 spells CASSLHLQRDSTDTQYF. The CDR3 DNA reads as TGTGCCAGCAGCTTACACCTCCAGCGGGACAGCACAGATACGCAGTATTTT.